The rows below give T cell receptor beta chains drawn from one sample of a study of long-term antiretroviral therapy in people with HIV. TCRdb keeps only in-frame clones here, not all; method: immunoSEQ multiplex PCR. The table has 25,000 or so clones, 70% to 90% seen once. The sample here was unsorted PBMCs, taken 1.9 years after starting antiretroviral therapy. The receptors were gathered from a woman aged 25-40 years with HIV. The CDR3 runs from the conserved cysteine through the conserved F or W. The D gene is left open where the match is weak. Size values are once, few and many counts, or a class for expanded clones, and some rows have none.

TRBJ1-3,TRBD1,-,TRBV6-6,CASRDTGEAGNTIYF,TGTGCCAGCAGGGACACAGGGGAAGCTGGAAACACCATATATTTT
TRBJ1-1,-,-,TRBV27,CASSLQAFSPYTEAFF,TGTGCCAGCAGTTTACAAGCTTTTTCTCCTTACACTGAAGCTTTCTTT
TRBJ1-1,-,-,TRBV11-3,CASSIYLNTEAFF,TGTGCCAGCAGCATTTATCTGAACACTGAAGCTTTCTTT
TRBJ2-2,-,once,TRBV2,CASSLTPALGELFF,TGTGCCAGCAGTCTAACCCCAGCTCTGGGGGAGCTGTTTTTT
TRBJ2-3,-,-,TRBV4-1,CASSQGQNTDTQYF,TGCGCCAGCAGCCAAGGCCAAAATACAGATACGCAGTATTTT
TRBJ1-1,TRBD1,-,TRBV4-1,CASSHRTGEAFF,TGCGCCAGCAGCCACAGGACAGGGGAAGCTTTCTTT
TRBJ1-2,-,-,TRBV7-2,CASSPRTDGYTF,TGTGCCAGCAGCCCTCGGACAGATGGCTACACCTTC
TRBJ2-2,TRBD2,once,TRBV5-1,CASRERAGGRGELFF,TGCGCCTCCAGGGAACGAGCGGGGGGTCGAGGGGAGCTGTTTTTT
TRBJ1-2,-,-,TRBV5-6,CASSWGSRGYTF,TGTGCCAGCAGCTGGGGGAGTCGTGGCTACACCTTC
TRBJ2-3,-,-,TRBV7-9,CASSRWPEGHTDTQYF,TGTGCCAGCAGCCGCTGGCCGGAAGGCCACACAGATACGCAGTATTTT
TRBJ1-4,-,-,TRBV4-2,CASSQGRGVDEKLFF,TGTGCCAGCAGCCAAGGAAGGGGGGTTGACGAAAAACTGTTTTTT
TRBJ1-3,TRBD1,-,TRBV5-5,CASSRDQGGSGNTIYF,TGTGCCAGCAGCCGGGACCAGGGGGGTTCAGGAAACACCATATATTTT
TRBJ1-1,TRBD1,-,TRBV27,CASRKQGANTEAFF,TGTGCCAGCAGAAAACAGGGGGCCAACACTGAAGCTTTCTTT
TRBJ1-4,-,-,TRBV5-1,CASSWGDLTRSEKLFF,TGCGCCAGCAGCTGGGGGGACTTAACCAGGAGCGAAAAACTGTTTTTT
TRBJ1-6,TRBD1,few,TRBV27,CASSLTGGLGSPLHF,TGTGCCAGCAGTTTGACAGGGGGCTTAGGCTCACCCCTCCACTTT
TRBJ2-3,-,-,TRBV7-2,CASSLLAGISDTQYF,TGTGCCAGCAGCTTGTTGGCGGGGATTTCAGATACGCAGTATTTT
TRBJ2-3,-,-,TRBV18,CASSPATDTQYF,TGTGCCAGCTCACCAGCCACAGATACGCAGTATTTT
TRBJ2-5,TRBD2,-,TRBV15,CATTTQRGALETQYF,TGTGCCACCACCACCCAGCGGGGGGCTTTGGAGACCCAGTACTTC
TRBJ2-1,TRBD1,-,TRBV27,CASSITGAGLQFF,TGTGCCAGCAGTATCACAGGGGCGGGTTTACAGTTCTTC
TRBJ2-5,-,-,TRBV7-6,CASSLNVGQAETQYF,TGTGCCAGCAGCTTAAATGTGGGGCAGGCGGAGACCCAGTACTTC
TRBJ2-5,-,-,TRBV30,CAWSVQSMAYLGTQYF,TGTGCCTGGAGTGTACAAAGTATGGCTTACTTGGGGACCCAGTACTTC
TRBJ1-1,-,-,TRBV5-1,CASMMDTEAFF,TGCGCCAGCATGATGGACACTGAAGCTTTCTTT
TRBJ2-3,TRBD2,-,TRBV9,CASSVHSGGDHTDTQYF,TGTGCCAGCAGCGTACATAGCGGGGGGGACCACACAGATACGCAGTATTTT
TRBJ1-1,-,-,TRBV25-1,CASRAGMNTEAFF,TGTGCCAGCAGGGCGGGGATGAACACTGAAGCTTTCTTT
TRBJ1-1,-,-,TRBV5-6,CASSLGRSMNTEAFF,TGTGCCAGCAGCTTGGGACGGAGCATGAACACTGAAGCTTTCTTT
TRBJ2-2,-,-,TRBV4-1,CASSLEPRYTGELFF,TGCGCCAGCAGCCTGGAGCCGCGGTACACCGGGGAGCTGTTTTTT
TRBJ2-3,TRBD1,-,TRBV9,CASSGRTGGITDTQYF,TGTGCCAGCAGCGGACGGACAGGGGGTATCACAGATACGCAGTATTTT
TRBJ2-3,-,-,TRBV5-1,CASSLGQASTDTQYF,TGCGCCAGCAGCTTGGGACAGGCTAGCACAGATACGCAGTATTTT
TRBJ1-3,-,-,TRBV19,CASSLSGLGNTIYF,TGTGCCAGTAGTTTATCGGGGCTTGGAAACACCATATATTTT
TRBJ2-5,-,-,TRBV18,CASSPWSHQETQYF,TGTGCCAGCTCACCGTGGTCCCACCAAGAGACCCAGTACTTC
TRBJ1-2,-,-,TRBV4-1,CASSQFLGDFYGYTF,TGCGCCAGCAGCCAATTCCTGGGGGATTTCTATGGCTACACCTTC
TRBJ1-1,-,-,TRBV7-3,CASSLRGVNTEAFF,TGTGCCAGCAGCTTAAGAGGAGTGAACACTGAAGCTTTCTTT
TRBJ2-2,-,-,TRBV7-2,CASSFGHRGGTNTGELFF,TGTGCCAGCAGCTTTGGCCATAGAGGCGGGACCAACACCGGGGAGCTGTTTTTT
TRBJ2-7,-,-,TRBV4-1,CASSQGRIYEQYF,TGCGCCAGCAGCCAAGGGCGAATCTACGAGCAGTACTTC
TRBJ2-1,TRBD1,-,TRBV9,CASSAGQTSYNEQFF,TGTGCCAGCAGCGCGGGACAGACATCCTACAATGAGCAGTTCTTC
TRBJ1-2,TRBD1,-,TRBV6-5,CASSRQGATLYGYTF,TGTGCCAGCAGCAGACAGGGGGCGACTCTCTATGGCTACACCTTC
TRBJ1-1,-,-,TRBV5-1,CASSLVGPRRDTEAFF,TGCGCCAGCAGCTTGGTAGGTCCGAGACGGGACACTGAAGCTTTCTTT
TRBJ1-2,-,-,TRBV2,CASRHRDAHGYTF,TGTGCCAGCAGACACAGGGACGCCCATGGCTACACCTTC
TRBJ2-5,-,once,TRBV5-5,CASSPVSWGETQYF,TGTGCCAGCAGCCCGGTTTCGTGGGGTGAGACCCAGTACTTC
TRBJ2-1,TRBD1,-,TRBV4-1,CASSQGDRSYNEQFF,TGCGCCAGCAGCCAGGGGGACAGAAGCTACAATGAGCAGTTCTTC
TRBJ1-4,-,-,TRBV5-1,CASSLGVYGSEKLFF,TGCGCCAGCAGCTTGGGGGTCTATGGGAGTGAAAAACTGTTTTTT
TRBJ2-7,-,-,TRBV28,CASKMDLASSYEQYF,TGTGCCAGCAAGATGGACCTGGCCAGCTCCTACGAGCAGTACTTC
TRBJ1-5,-,few,TRBV5-1,CASRPGENQPQHF,TGCGCCAGCAGACCAGGGGAAAATCAGCCCCAGCATTTT
TRBJ2-5,-,-,TRBV9,CASSVGGVGGETQYF,TGTGCCAGCAGCGTAGGCGGGGTTGGGGGGGAGACCCAGTACTTC
TRBJ2-1,-,-,TRBV2,CASTEGDNNEQFF,TGTGCCAGCACCGAGGGGGACAACAATGAGCAGTTCTTC
TRBJ1-1,TRBD1,-,TRBV19,CASSTPRQGITEAFF,TGTGCCAGTAGTACCCCAAGACAGGGAATAACTGAAGCTTTCTTT
TRBJ2-2,-,-,TRBV6-6,CASSYSLDTGELFF,TGTGCCAGCAGTTACTCGCTGGACACCGGGGAGCTGTTTTTT
TRBJ2-1,-,-,TRBV2,CASGANEQFF,TGTGCCAGCGGCGCCAATGAGCAGTTCTTC
TRBJ2-2,-,once,TRBV27,CASSLGLARASTGELFF,TGTGCCAGCAGTTTAGGGTTGGCAAGGGCGAGCACCGGGGAGCTGTTTTTT
TRBJ2-2,TRBD1,once,TRBV4-1,CASSQDGDSSNTGELFF,TGCGCCAGCAGCCAAGATGGGGACAGTTCGAACACCGGGGAGCTGTTTTTT
TRBJ1-4,-,once,TRBV7-9,CASSLGAANEKLFF,TGTGCCAGCAGCTTGGGGGCGGCTAATGAAAAACTGTTTTTT
TRBJ1-5,TRBD1,-,TRBV5-8,CASRFTPGQGTNQPQHF,TGTGCCAGCAGGTTTACTCCGGGACAGGGGACAAATCAGCCCCAGCATTTT
TRBJ1-1,-,-,TRBV5-6,CASSLYTEAFF,TGTGCCAGCAGCTTGTACACTGAAGCTTTCTTT
TRBJ2-2,-,-,TRBV19,CASSMPFPPTGELFF,TGTGCCAGTAGTATGCCTTTTCCCCCGACCGGGGAGCTGTTTTTT